This T cell receptor beta chain stems from a study of OX40 agonist ivuxolimab in advanced cancers. About the study: Participants, 82.7% male, averaged roughly 59 years of age, ranging from 23 to 79.

The V gene lost 6 bases and the J gene lost 4 bases, with 15 bases spanning the gap. The germline V gene encodes CDR1 SQVTM and CDR2 ANQGSEA. This CDR3 has 13 amino acids. Using immunoSEQ multiplex PCR, the repertoire was profiled, and TCRdb retains in-frame clones only, with some absent. The sample includes around 83,000 clones, around 84% of them seen just once. The receptor was isolated from an adult with an advanced solid tumor such as melanoma, head and neck, liver or kidney cancer. Sequenced material: CD4+ or CD8+ T cells sorted from blood, taken in a trial of the OX40 agonist ivuxolimab. The rearrangement links TRBV29-1 to TRBJ1-2, with D tentatively TRBD1 (5 bases). In DNA, the CDR3 is TGCAGCGTCAACGACGGGGGGGGCTATGGCTACACCTTC. It encodes CSVNDGGGYGYTF.